The next 20 T cell receptor beta chains were all read from a single sample in a study of blood T cell repertoires in COVID-19. Assay used: immunoSEQ multiplex PCR; TCRdb lists only in-frame clones, some missing. In the table there are 200,000 to 250,000 clones, 70% to 85% of which are singletons. Sequencing used peripheral blood. The receptor set was obtained from a man in his forties or fifties with active or convalescent COVID-19.

V gene TRBV4-1 combines with J gene TRBJ1-4; D perhaps matches TRBD1 (6 bases). Between the trimmed V and J ends, which lost 0 bases and 7 bases, there was a span of 18 bases. Germline-derived CDR1 and CDR2 are MGHRA and YSYEKL. The CDR3 sequence is 17 residues long. Here the CDR3 reads CASSQDIHRVGGEKLFF. The CDR3 nucleotides read TGCGCCAGCAGCCAAGACATACACAGGGTCGGCGGTGAAAAACTGTTTTTT.

The V and J genes are TRBV9 and TRBJ1-2; 11 positions agree with TRBD1. Trimming removed 2 bases from V and 8 bases from J; junction bases left unmatched: 5. CDR1 SGDLS and CDR2 YYNGEE come from the germline V gene. CDR3 length: 14 amino acids. DNA of the CDR3: TGTGCCAGCAGCGTTGGGACAGGGGGTATAGGCTACACCTTC. It encodes CASSVGTGGIGYTF.

The CDR3, as DNA: TGCGCCAGCATGAGTTGGCGGGGGGGAACCAATGAGCAGTTCTTC. It yields the protein CASMSWRGGTNEQFF. This chain connects TRBV5-1 to TRBJ2-1, with 9 bases that match TRBD2. The trim removed 6 bases at V and 6 bases at J, leaving 10 bases unmatched. Germline V gene data show CDR1 as SGHRS and CDR2 as YFSETQ. The CDR3 runs to 15 residues.

This rearrangement joins TRBV29-1 to TRBJ2-7; 14 bases align to TRBD2. V lost 6 bases and J lost 4; bases outside the gene matches: 5. Germline V gene data show CDR1 as SQVTM and CDR2 as ANQGSEA. The CDR3 consists of 14 residues. CDR3 protein: CSVTGTSGSYEQYF. CDR3 nucleotide sequence: TGCAGCGTAACCGGGACTAGCGGGAGTTACGAGCAGTACTTC.

The rearrangement links TRBV7-3 to TRBJ2-2, with D possibly matching TRBD2 (5 bases). Deletions cut 0 bases from V and 4 bases from J, with 12 bases between. The CDR3 consists of 16 residues. Germline V gene lookup returns CDR1 SGHTA and CDR2 FQGTGA. The CDR3 protein is CASSLTPGKPTGELFF. The CDR3 coding sequence is TGTGCCAGCAGCTTAACTCCCGGGAAGCCCACCGGGGAGCTGTTTTTT. Complete variable domain (other parts from reference TRBV7-3 and TRBJ2-2): GAGVSQTPSNKVTEKGKYVELRCDPISGHTALYWYRQSLGQGPEFLIYFQGTGAADDSGLPNDRFFAVRPEGSVSTLKIQRTERGDSAVYLCASSLTPGKPTGELFFGEGSRLTVL.

DNA for the CDR3: TGCGCCAGCAGCCAGCCTCTAACTCGGACACCGCCGCAAGGAAACACCATATATTTT. Translating gives CASSQPLTRTPPQGNTIYF. The rearrangement joins TRBV4-1 to TRBJ1-3, with a weak D call TRBD1 (5 bases). The V end was cut by 3 bases, the J end by 4 bases, with 25 bases between. This CDR3 contains 19 residues. CDR1 and CDR2 from the germline V gene are MGHRA and YSYEKL.

V is TRBV9 and J is TRBJ2-1, with D possibly matching TRBD2 (7 bases). Between the trimmed V and J ends, which lost 0 bases and 7 bases, there was a span of 14 bases. The CDR3 covers 15 residues. Per the germline V gene, CDR1 is SGDLS and CDR2 is YYNGEE. This CDR3 is CASSVVEGGRNEQFF. DNA of the CDR3: TGTGCCAGCAGCGTAGTGGAGGGGGGGCGGAATGAGCAGTTCTTC.

This chain links TRBV28 with TRBJ1-2; D remains ambiguous. The CDR3 is 12 residues long. Germline V CDR1 and CDR2: MDHEN, SYDVKM. V was trimmed by 2 bases and J by 4 bases, leaving 5 bases between them. The CDR3 nucleotides read TGTGCCAGCAGTTTAAGAGCCTATGGCTACACCTTC. Translated, it gives CASSLRAYGYTF.

The chain couples TRBV6-5 to TRBJ2-2; D gene uncertain. In germline, CDR1 is MNHEY, CDR2 SVGAGI. Trimming removed 0 bases at V and 7 bases at J, with 6 bases between. The CDR3 has 13 amino acids. CDR3 nucleotide sequence: TGTGCCAGCAGTTACTCGGCTAGCGGGGAGCTGTTTTTT. Protein product: CASSYSASGELFF.

This chain links TRBV6-5 with TRBJ1-6; D call uncertain. The CDR3 runs 15 residues. Per germline, CDR1 MNHEY and CDR2 SVGAGI. The V gene lost 5 bases and the J gene lost 8 bases, with 16 bases spanning the gap. CDR3 in DNA: TGTGCCAGCAGTACCCCCGCGGAGGGCGATTCACCCCTCCACTTT. Translating it yields CASSTPAEGDSPLHF.

The chain employs TRBV7-3 and TRBJ2-7; 7 nucleotides align to TRBD2. This CDR3 contains 13 residues. Germline CDR1 SGHTA, CDR2 FQGTGA. The V gene end was trimmed by 0 bases and the J gene end by 9 bases; junction bases not matched to a gene: 5. CDR3 DNA: TGTGCCAGCAGCTTAACGGCGCTAGCGGTGCAGTACGTC. It yields the protein CASSLTALAVQYV.

The chain links TRBV2 to TRBJ2-7; the D is unclear. CDR1 is SNHLY, CDR2 FYNNEI, per germline. This CDR3 is 12 amino acids long. Trimming pared 5 bases from V and 2 bases from J, leaving 7 bases between. The chain's CDR3 is CASSPNPYEQYV. The CDR3 bases are TGTGCCAGCAGTCCTAACCCCTACGAGCAGTACGTC.

The chain uses TRBV6-1 and TRBJ2-1; the D gene is possibly TRBD1 (6 bases). The V and J ends lost 1 base and 0 bases respectively, with 10 bases between them. Looked up from germline, CDR1 is MNHNS and CDR2 is SASEGT. The CDR3 consists of 16 residues. The CDR3 region is CASSEVGDTSYNEQFF. The CDR3 nucleotides are TGTGCCAGCAGTGAAGTGGGGGACACCTCCTACAATGAGCAGTTCTTC.

The gene calls are TRBV19 and TRBJ1-2, with TRBD1 identical over 7 bases. J lost 8 bases, V lost 1 base, and 7 bases had no gene match. The CDR3 has 14 residues. CDR1 is LNHDA and CDR2 is SQIVND in the germline V gene (reference sequence). CDR3 in amino acids: CASSIAAGGGGYTF. For the CDR3, the DNA is TGTGCCAGTAGTATAGCGGCAGGGGGAGGCGGCTACACCTTC.

Regarding this clone: Other DNA sequences within the sample encode an identical CDR3. The CDR3 is CATSGGLGSYEQYV. DNA for the CDR3: TGTGCCACCTCGGGGGGGCTTGGTTCCTATGAGCAGTACGTC. The V gene is TRBV6-5, the J gene TRBJ2-7; the match to TRBD2 covers 8 bases. The CDR3 runs to 14 residues. CDR1 is MNHEY, CDR2 SVGAGI, per germline.

The chain employs TRBV5-1 and TRBJ1-1; TRBD1 agrees at 8 bases. Germline V CDR1 and CDR2: SGHRS, YFSETQ. With V trimmed by 6 bases and J by 1 base, 14 bases remained unmatched. The CDR3 loop spans 17 amino acids. The CDR3 DNA is TGCGCCAGCACCCTTTTCGTTTCGACAGGGGCGAACACTGAAGCTTTCTTT. This codes for CASTLFVSTGANTEAFF.

This chain links TRBV19 with TRBJ1-2; 10 bases fit TRBD1. J lost 8 bases, V lost 3 bases, and 15 bases had no gene match. CDR1 and CDR2 from the germline V gene are LNHDA and SQIVND (reference sequence). This CDR3 is built from 17 residues. In DNA form, the CDR3 reads TGTGCCAGTAGTATCCTCCGAGCCTCCGGGACAGGGGACGGCTACACCTTC. The encoded protein is CASSILRASGTGDGYTF.

For the CDR3, the DNA is TGTGCCAGCAGTTTATTGGGGACAGGGCAAAACATTCAGTACTTC. Encoded protein: CASSLLGTGQNIQYF. The chain employs TRBV27 and TRBJ2-4, with TRBD1 matching 9 bases. Germline assignment: CDR1 MNHEY and CDR2 SMNVEV (reference sequence). J lost 5 bases, V lost 1 base, and 3 bases had no gene match. CDR3 length: 15 amino acids.

V and J are TRBV5-1 and TRBJ2-1; TRBD1 is a possible D gene (6 bases). CDR1 and CDR2 from the germline V gene are SGHRS and YFSETQ. V gave up 1 base and J gave up 4 bases, with 12 bases separating them. The CDR3 extends over 15 amino acids. The chain's CDR3 is CASSLQQGIYNEQFF. CDR3 DNA: TGCGCCAGCAGCTTGCAACAGGGAATTTACAATGAGCAGTTCTTC.

The J gene is TRBJ1-2, the V gene TRBV18; no reliable D call. The length of the CDR3 is 15 residues. CDR1 is KGHSH and CDR2 is LQKENI in the germline V gene. With 3 bases removed from V and 7 bases from J, the gap between germline ends came to 18 bases. The CDR3 sequence: CASSPGLGREPGYTF. The CDR3 DNA sequence: TGTGCCAGCTCACCCGGTTTGGGGAGAGAACCTGGCTACACCTTC.